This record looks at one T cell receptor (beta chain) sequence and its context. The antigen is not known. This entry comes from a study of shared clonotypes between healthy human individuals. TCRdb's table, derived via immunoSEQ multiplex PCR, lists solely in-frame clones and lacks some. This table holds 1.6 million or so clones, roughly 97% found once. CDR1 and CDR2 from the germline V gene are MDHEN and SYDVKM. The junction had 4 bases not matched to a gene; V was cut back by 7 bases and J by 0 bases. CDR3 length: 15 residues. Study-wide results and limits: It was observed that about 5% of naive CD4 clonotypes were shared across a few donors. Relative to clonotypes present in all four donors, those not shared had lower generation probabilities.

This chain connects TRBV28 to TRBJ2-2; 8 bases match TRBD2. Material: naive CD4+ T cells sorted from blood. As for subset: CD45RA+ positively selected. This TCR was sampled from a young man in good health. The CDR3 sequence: CASKSGSANTGELFF. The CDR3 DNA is TGTGCCAGCAAGAGCGGGAGTGCGAACACCGGGGAGCTGTTTTTT. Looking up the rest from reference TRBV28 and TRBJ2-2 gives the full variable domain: DVKVTQSSRYLVKRTGEKVFLECVQDMDHENMFWYRQDPGLGLRLIYFSYDVKMKEKGDIPEGYSVSREKKERFSLILESASTNQTSMYLCASKSGSANTGELFFGEGSRLTVL.